This entry lists 2 T cell receptor beta chains sequenced from one sample in a study of blood T cell repertoires in COVID-19. The data were produced by immunoSEQ multiplex PCR, yet TCRdb's version contains in-frame clones alone and is incomplete. The table has 250,000 to 350,000 clones, under 95% seen once. Sample: PBMCs or T cells enriched from blood (not recorded which). The receptors here all came from a woman in her 30s who had recovered from COVID-19.

This clone was picked up one time. CDR3: CASRHSGSADTQYF. The CDR3, as DNA: TGTGCCAGCAGACATAGCGGGAGCGCAGATACGCAGTATTTT. This chain connects TRBV7-8 to TRBJ2-3; 9 bases map to TRBD2. Unmatched junction bases numbered 5, after V lost 6 bases and J lost 4 bases. CDR3 length: 14 residues. The germline V gene has CDR1 SGHVS and CDR2 FQNEAQ.

The chain employs TRBV27 and TRBJ1-4; 12 bases fit TRBD1. V shed 6 bases, J shed 7 bases, and the junction held 3 bases outside the gene matches. Germline V lookup: CDR1 MNHEY, CDR2 SMNVEV (reference sequence). This CDR3 spans 14 amino acids. CDR3 sequence: CASRWDRGPEKLFF. DNA of the CDR3: TGTGCCAGCAGGTGGGACAGGGGGCCTGAAAAACTGTTTTTT.